The 15 T cell receptor beta chains below come from one sample, sequenced in a study of T-cell reconstitution after alpha-beta-depleted transplantation in children. Researchers prepared the TCRbeta library using unique molecular identifiers, the study reports. A single record per CDR3 protein comes from TCRdb applying MiXCR to the PCR reads. The sample records about 370,000 distinct CDR3 sequences, around 20% being singletons. The sequences come from PBMCs from the stem cell graft donor, collected from the stem cell graft. The receptor source for this set is a human donor who donated a stem cell graft to a child with acute myeloid leukemia.

The chain combines TRBV12-3 or TRBV12-4 with TRBJ1-2, with a weak D call TRBD1 (5 bases). The V gene lost 7 bases and the J gene lost 2 bases, with 17 bases spanning the gap. The CDR3 is made up of 15 amino acids. The CDR3 DNA is TGTGCCAGCACGGTCCTGGGGCCTTCCAACTATGGCTACACCTTC. Translated, it gives CASTVLGPSNYGYTF.

The table lists this clonotype with a few counts. V gene TRBV4-1 combines with J gene TRBJ2-2; possibly TRBD1 or TRBD2 for D (5 bases each). CDR1 MGHRA and CDR2 YSYEKL come from the germline V gene. Trimming removed 1 base from V and 5 bases from J, with 11 bases in between. This CDR3 region has 15 residues. The DNA of the CDR3 is TGCGCCAGCAGCCAAGGGGACCCACCGACCGGGGAGCTGTTTTTT. Its translation is CASSQGDPPTGELFF.

This clonotype was seen at least ten times. The V call is TRBV12-3 or TRBV12-4, the J call TRBJ2-1; 8 bases align to TRBD2. The CDR3 has 12 residues. Trimming at V came to 5 bases and at J to 15 bases, leaving 9 bases not matched to a gene. This CDR3 reads CASSGSGGRRFF. Here the CDR3 DNA reads TGTGCCAGCAGTGGGTCGGGCGGGAGGCGGTTCTTC.

The CDR3 DNA follows: TGTGCCAGCACCTACTCGAGTCGGCCGCCCTACGAGCAGTACTTC. This gives the protein CASTYSSRPPYEQYF. The chain carries TRBV7-8 and TRBJ2-7; D not certain. V gave up 7 bases and J gave up 2 bases, with 18 bases separating them. CDR1 is SGHVS, CDR2 FQNEAQ, per germline. The CDR3 contains 15 residues.

The genes are TRBV12-3 or TRBV12-4 and TRBJ2-3; no clear D. This CDR3 is built from 15 residues. Trimming stripped 6 bases from V and 3 bases from J, with 16 bases between. This chain's CDR3 is CASSPPRGLTDTQYF. The CDR3 DNA reads as TGTGCCAGCAGCCCACCCCGCGGTCTTACAGATACGCAGTATTTT.

The chain couples TRBV9 to TRBJ2-2; 8 nucleotides line up with TRBD1. The junction had 13 bases not matched to a gene; V was cut back by 3 bases and J by 0 bases. The CDR3 contains 19 residues. Per germline, CDR1 SGDLS and CDR2 YYNGEE. The DNA of the CDR3 is TGTGCCAGCAGCGACGGGACAGGAGACGATAAAGCGAACACCGGGGAGCTGTTTTTT. Protein sequence: CASSDGTGDDKANTGELFF.

The J gene is TRBJ1-1, the V gene TRBV5-1; D is unresolved. V was clipped by 0 bases and J by 3 bases, with 9 bases between them. This CDR3 comprises 14 residues. Germline lookup yields CDR1 SGHRS and CDR2 YFSETQ. CDR3 amino acids: CASSLEVPYTEAFF. DNA of the CDR3: TGCGCCAGCAGCTTGGAAGTGCCATACACTGAAGCTTTCTTT. Variable domain in full (rest from reference TRBV5-1 and TRBJ1-1): KAGVTQTPRYLIKTRGQQVTLSCSPISGHRSVSWYQQTPGQGLQFLFEYFSETQRNKGNFPGRFSGRQFSNSRSEMNVSTLELGDSALYLCASSLEVPYTEAFFGQGTRLTVV.

This clonotype has a handful of counts. The V and J genes are TRBV20-1 and TRBJ2-1; 10 bases agree with TRBD2. Losses at the gene ends were 1 base for V and 7 bases for J; bases not matched to a gene: 4. The CDR3 loop spans 14 amino acids. The germline V gene encodes CDR1 DFQATT and CDR2 SNEGSKA (reference sequence). CDR3 sequence (DNA): TGCAGTGCTAGAGGGGCTAGCGGGAGAAATGAGCAGTTCTTC. It yields the protein CSARGASGRNEQFF.

CDR3 sequence reads: CSAPSDGELFF. CDR3 in DNA: TGCAGTGCTCCCTCGGACGGGGAGCTGTTTTTT. This chain connects TRBV20-1 to TRBJ2-2, with no clear D. V was trimmed by 5 bases and J by 7 bases, leaving 8 bases between them. The CDR3 is 11 residues long. Germline CDR1 reads DFQATT; CDR2 reads SNEGSKA (reference sequence).

This clonotype was recorded a few times. The V gene is TRBV20-1, the J gene TRBJ2-1, with 15 bases matching TRBD2. There are 16 residues in the CDR3. Looked up from germline, CDR1 is DFQATT and CDR2 is SNEGSKA (reference sequence). The junction had 7 bases not matched to a gene; V was cut back by 6 bases and J by 4 bases. The CDR3 bases are TGCAGTGCGCGGACTAGCGGGAGGGCCGGGTACAATGAGCAGTTCTTC. This sequence encodes CSARTSGRAGYNEQFF.

Many counts were recorded for this clonotype. The chain couples TRBV6-6 to TRBJ2-5; D gene ambiguous. Trimming took 0 bases from V and 5 from J, leaving 4 bases between them. In germline, CDR1 is MNHNY, CDR2 SVGAGI (reference sequence). The CDR3 is 12 residues long. CDR3 bases: TGTGCCAGCAGTTACTCGAGGGAGACCCAGTACTTC. Its translation: CASSYSRETQYF.

Only a few counts were recorded for this clonotype. The V and J genes are TRBV5-1 and TRBJ2-7; 7 nucleotides match TRBD1. This CDR3 region has 16 residues. Trimming removed 2 bases from V and 1 base from J; junction bases left unmatched: 9. Germline V lookup: CDR1 SGHRS, CDR2 YFSETQ. CDR3 amino acids: CASSLETGSLSYEQYF. CDR3 bases: TGCGCCAGCAGCTTAGAGACAGGGTCCCTTTCCTACGAGCAGTACTTC.

This chain connects TRBV27 to TRBJ2-1; D remains unclear. Germline CDR1 is MNHEY and CDR2 is SMNVEV (reference sequence). With 7 bases removed from V and 0 bases from J, the gap between germline ends came to 7 bases. The CDR3 loop spans 13 amino acids. CDR3 nucleotide sequence: TGTGCCAGCACGACGGCCTCCTACAATGAGCAGTTCTTC. Translation: CASTTASYNEQFF.

The J gene is TRBJ2-7, the V gene TRBV7-9; D tentatively reads TRBD1 or TRBD2 (5 bases each). The ends were cut back, 4 bases at V and 2 bases at J, with 15 bases in the middle. The CDR3 consists of 15 residues. Germline values: CDR1 SEHNR, CDR2 FQNEAQ (reference sequence). The CDR3 loop reads CASSSDITGPYEQYF. CDR3 nucleotides: TGTGCCAGCAGCTCCGACATAACGGGGCCCTACGAGCAGTACTTC. Full variable domain (remainder filled in from reference TRBV7-9 and TRBJ2-7): DTGVSQNPRHKITKRGQNVTFRCDPISEHNRLYWYRQTLGQGPEFLTYFQNEAQLEKSRLLSDRFSAERPKGSFSTLEIQRTEQGDSAMYLCASSSDITGPYEQYFGPGTRLTVT.

This clonotype turned up a few times. The chain combines TRBV29-1 with TRBJ2-7, with D perhaps matching TRBD1 or TRBD2 (5 bases each). The V gene's germline CDR1 is SQVTM and CDR2 ANQGSEA. Trimming removed 5 bases from V and 4 bases from J, with 24 bases in between. The CDR3 totals 16 residues. This CDR3 reads CSVTTALQGALYEQYF. CDR3 in DNA: TGCAGCGTTACCACAGCCCTGCAGGGAGCCCTTTACGAGCAGTACTTC.